The entry below gives a single T cell receptor (beta chain) sequence along with its context. Antigen: not known. The CDR3 covers 16 residues. These data are taken from a study of OX40 agonist ivuxolimab in advanced cancers. Study results and caveats: Researchers report that CD8+ T cells had, on average, more expanded clones than CD4+. In the 0.1-3.0 mg/kg groups, partial responders showed among the lowest expansion.

Libraries were prepared by immunoSEQ multiplex PCR; TCRdb keeps only in-frame clonotypes and omits some of them. The sample holds roughly 90,000 clones, more than 80% seen once. The chain joins TRBV21-1 to TRBJ1-3. TRBV21-1 is tagged as a pseudogene. The TCR was taken from an adult with an advanced solid tumor such as melanoma, head and neck, liver or kidney cancer. The specimen comprised CD4+ or CD8+ T cells sorted from blood, sampled in a trial of the OX40 agonist ivuxolimab. CDR3 sequence: CASSKKWVSSGNTIYF. The CDR3 DNA sequence: TGTGCCAGCAGCAAAAAGTGGGTGAGCTCTGGAAACACCATATATTTT.